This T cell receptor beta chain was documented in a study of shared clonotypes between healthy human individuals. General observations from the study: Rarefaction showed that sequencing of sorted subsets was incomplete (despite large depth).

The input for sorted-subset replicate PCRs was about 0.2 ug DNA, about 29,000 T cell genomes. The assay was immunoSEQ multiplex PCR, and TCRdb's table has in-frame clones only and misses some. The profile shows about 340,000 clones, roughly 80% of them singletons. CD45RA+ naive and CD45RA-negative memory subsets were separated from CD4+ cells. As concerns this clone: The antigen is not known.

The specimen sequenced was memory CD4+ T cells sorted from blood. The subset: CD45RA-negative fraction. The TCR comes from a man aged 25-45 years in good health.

CDR3 amino acids: CASSSQGNSYEQYF. In nucleotides, the CDR3 is TGCGCCAGCAGCTCGCAGGGTAACTCCTACGAGCAGTACTTC. The V and J genes are TRBV5-1 and TRBJ2-7, with D possibly TRBD1 on 5 matching bases. This CDR3 is built from 14 residues. V gave up 3 bases and J gave up 0 bases, with 10 bases separating them. Germline V CDR1 and CDR2: SGHRS, YFSETQ.